This T cell receptor (beta chain) was captured by sequencing in a study of shared clonotypes between healthy human individuals. Findings of the study overall: When compared with the clonotypes that were shared by all four sorted-subset donors, the non-shared clonotypes turned out to have lower generation probabilities.

As concerns this clone: What it binds is unknown.

The assay was immunoSEQ multiplex PCR, and TCRdb's table has in-frame clones only and misses some. Of around 1.9 million clones listed, 85% to 95% are singletons. J gave up 6 bases and V 6 bases, and 8 bases lay outside the gene matches. The CDR3 runs to 13 residues. CDR1 is MNHEY and CDR2 is SMNVEV in the germline V gene (reference sequence). It was CD45RO-negative cells, positively selected for CCR7, that made up naive CD8 cells, with terminally differentiated effector memory CD45RA+ cells excluded. This clonotype was sampled from a man between 18 and 29 years old in good health. Some clones in this sample may be carry-over from other donors' samples. The sample taken for sequencing was naive CD8+ T cells from PBMCs. The chain has TRBV27 and TRBJ2-7; TRBD1 matches 7 bases. This CDR3 reads CASRLDRVGEQYF. The CDR3 DNA is TGTGCCAGCAGACTTGACAGGGTGGGCGAGCAGTACTTC.